Presented here are 17 T cell receptor beta chains from one specimen sequenced in a study of Graves' ophthalmopathy and Graves' hyperthyroidism. Investigators amplified TCR beta CDR3 regions from RNA transcripts. HTBI-primed first-round RT-PCR preceded second-round multiplex PCR. TCRdb re-called the multiplex PCR reads through MiXCR, storing one row per CDR3 protein. The sample has nearly 400,000 distinct CDR3 sequences, about 16% seen once. Sequenced input: peripheral blood. These receptors all come from a woman between 18 and 30 years old with Graves' ophthalmopathy.

The V gene is TRBV20-1, the J gene TRBJ2-7; 8 positions match TRBD2. Germline CDR1 DFQATT, CDR2 SNEGSKA (reference sequence). The CDR3 sequence is 13 residues long. Trimming took 7 bases from V and 2 from J; bases not matched to a gene: 7. CDR3 sequence reads: CSDTGLAPYEQYF. The CDR3 nucleotides read TGCAGTGACACAGGACTAGCACCCTACGAGCAGTACTTC.

This clonotype was seen many times. The chain carries TRBV27 and TRBJ2-7; D is ambiguous. Trimming removed 6 bases at V and 0 bases at J, with 15 bases between. This CDR3 spans 15 amino acids. The germline gives CDR1 MNHEY, CDR2 SMNVEV (reference sequence). The CDR3 spells CASSLPRWISYEQYF. In nucleotides, the CDR3 is TGTGCCAGCAGCCTACCCCGGTGGATCTCCTACGAGCAGTACTTC.

This clonotype was detected ten times or more. The V call is TRBV19, the J call TRBJ1-5; D uncertain. The CDR3 length is 14 residues. Germline CDR1 reads LNHDA; CDR2 reads SQIVND (reference sequence). V shed 6 bases and J shed 0 bases, with 9 bases lying between them. The CDR3 here is CASRLVLSNQPQHF. CDR3 bases: TGTGCCAGTAGGCTGGTTCTTAGCAATCAGCCCCAGCATTTT.

This clonotype was seen repeatedly, ten times or more. The chain couples TRBV28 to TRBJ2-7; 10 bases fit TRBD2. Germline loops: CDR1 MDHEN, CDR2 SYDVKM. J was trimmed by 3 bases and V by 2 bases; bases with no gene match: 10. The CDR3 is 17 residues long. The CDR3 nucleotides read TGTGCCAGCAGTTTAGGCGGACTAGCGGAAGGGATCTACGAGCAGTACTTC. Translated: CASSLGGLAEGIYEQYF.

The sample holds a few counts of this clonotype. J is TRBJ1-1 and V is TRBV3-1; the D gene is possibly TRBD1 (6 bases). The CDR3 totals 15 residues. CDR1 and CDR2 (germline): LGHDT, YNNKEL (reference sequence). The V end was cut by 5 bases, the J end by 2 bases, with 15 bases between. CDR3 bases: TGTGCCAGCAGCTCCCCGGACAGACCAAACACTGAAGCTTTCTTT. Its translation is CASSSPDRPNTEAFF.

Many counts were recorded for this clonotype. The chain links TRBV27 to TRBJ2-7, with D tentatively TRBD1 or TRBD2 (6 bases each). V shed 5 bases and J shed 3 bases, with 17 bases lying between them. The CDR3 totals 15 residues. Germline-derived CDR1 and CDR2 are MNHEY and SMNVEV (reference sequence). The DNA of the CDR3 is TGTGCCAGCAGTCCCGAACAGGGAGGAAACTACGAGCAGTACTTC. It translates to CASSPEQGGNYEQYF.

At least ten counts were recorded for this clonotype. This sequence joins TRBV20-1 and TRBJ2-7; weak D call: TRBD1 (5 bases). V dropped 0 bases and J dropped 1 base, with 7 bases sitting between them. There are 13 residues in the CDR3. Germline V gives CDR1 DFQATT, CDR2 SNEGSKA (reference sequence). The CDR3 spells CSARDRTSYEQYF. CDR3 sequence (DNA): TGCAGTGCTAGAGATAGGACATCCTACGAGCAGTACTTC.

At least ten counts were recorded for this clonotype. The chain couples TRBV25-1 to TRBJ2-4; D unresolved. This CDR3 is 13 amino acids long. Looked up from germline, CDR1 is MGHDK and CDR2 is SYGVNS. V dropped 2 bases and J dropped 5 bases, with 7 bases sitting between them. CDR3 nucleotide sequence: TGTGCCAGCAGTGAAAGAACAGAAAACATTCAGTACTTC. It specifies CASSERTENIQYF.

This clonotype was seen at least ten times. J is TRBJ2-7 and V is TRBV7-9; TRBD1 is a possible D gene (6 bases). Trimming left V 5 bases short and J 6 bases short, with 11 bases between. The CDR3 is 12 residues long. CDR1 is SEHNR and CDR2 is FQNEAQ in the germline V gene (reference sequence). CDR3 bases: TGTGCCAGCAGCCCAACAGGGCCCGAGCAGTACTTC. This sequence encodes CASSPTGPEQYF.

The J gene is TRBJ2-5, the V gene TRBV28; D gene unclear. Trimming pared 3 bases from V and 5 bases from J, leaving 25 bases between. Looked up from germline, CDR1 is MDHEN and CDR2 is SYDVKM. The CDR3 runs to 18 residues. CDR3 DNA: TGTGCCAGCAGTTTTTTTATAGGATACGCCGGAAGTGAGGAGACCCAGTACTTC. This gives the protein CASSFFIGYAGSEETQYF.

Turning to this clonotype: At one end, the junction sequence differs from germline, possibly due to a read error. The J gene is TRBJ1-2, the V gene TRBV4-3; 8 bases agree with TRBD1. This CDR3 region has 15 residues. CDR1 is LGHNA and CDR2 is YSLEER in the germline V gene. CDR3 coding DNA: TGCGCCAGCAGCCAATCCGGGACAGGCAGCTATGGCTACATCTTC. Translating it yields CASSQSGTGSYGYIF.

The sample holds many counts of this clonotype. This chain uses TRBV20-1 with TRBJ2-5; the D gene is possibly TRBD1 (5 bases). Trimming took off 6 bases at V and 5 bases at J, with 22 bases between the two ends. The CDR3 sequence is 15 residues long. Germline V gene data show CDR1 as DFQATT and CDR2 as SNEGSKA (reference sequence). CDR3 protein: CSALPRAYGAETQYF. The CDR3 DNA reads as TGCAGTGCCCTCCCCCGGGCCTATGGGGCGGAGACCCAGTACTTC.

This clonotype has at least ten counts. The chain couples TRBV6-5 to TRBJ2-4; 7 nucleotides align to TRBD1. The CDR3 has 22 residues. V lost 5 bases, J lost 0 bases, and 25 bases stayed unmatched. Germline V CDR1 and CDR2: MNHEY, SVGAGI. In DNA, the CDR3 is TGTGCCAGCAGTCCCCGAGGGGGCTTGGAACGTGATTTAGGGATAGCCAAAAACATTCAGTACTTC. It is translated as CASSPRGGLERDLGIAKNIQYF.

V and J are TRBV30 and TRBJ2-5, with TRBD1 as a possible D gene (6 bases). V lost 4 bases and J 2 bases, leaving 8 bases between the germline ends. CDR3 length equals 12 residues. In germline, CDR1 is GTSNPN, CDR2 SVGIG (reference sequence). The CDR3 loop is CAWNRVQETQYF. In nucleotides, the CDR3 is TGTGCCTGGAACAGGGTACAAGAGACCCAGTACTTC.

This clonotype was counted at least ten times. The V call is TRBV11-2, the J call TRBJ1-2, with D possibly matching TRBD1 (6 bases). Germline V gene sequence: CDR1 SGHAT, CDR2 FQNNGV. V lost 5 bases to trimming and J lost 4 bases, with 17 bases between them. This CDR3 region has 15 residues. CDR3 coding DNA: TGTGCCAGCAGCCTAAATCCGGGGGGCCTCTATGGCTACACCTTC. This translates into CASSLNPGGLYGYTF.

The gene calls are TRBV28 and TRBJ1-2; maybe TRBD1 (6 bases). Germline CDR1 and CDR2: MDHEN and SYDVKM. The CDR3 is made up of 12 amino acids. The V and J ends lost 8 bases and 4 bases respectively, with 11 bases between them. The CDR3: CASGRRGYGYTF. CDR3 in DNA: TGTGCCAGCGGGCGCAGGGGCTATGGCTACACCTTC.

This clonotype was observed many times. The chain uses TRBV6-5 and TRBJ1-2; TRBD1 matches 9 bases. J lost 2 bases, V lost 3 bases, and 1 base had no gene match. This CDR3 has 14 residues. Looked up from germline, CDR1 is MNHEY and CDR2 is SVGAGI. The CDR3 region is CASSYGTGNYGYTF. The DNA of the CDR3 is TGTGCCAGCAGTTATGGGACAGGGAACTATGGCTACACCTTC.